The 31 T cell receptor beta chains listed next were all sequenced from one sample in a study of blood T cell repertoires in COVID-19. The data were produced by immunoSEQ multiplex PCR, yet TCRdb's version contains in-frame clones alone and is incomplete. The sample yields more than 95,000 clones, about 89% seen once. Sequencing input: peripheral blood. These receptor sequences come from a human donor in a cohort sampled during active COVID-19.

In nucleotides, the CDR3 is TGTGCCAGCAGCTTAATGGAGAGGACTGAAGCTTTCTTT. Encoded protein: CASSLMERTEAFF. The genes are TRBV7-2 and TRBJ1-1; D is unresolved. Germline CDR1 SGHTA, CDR2 FQGNSA. Trimming pared 2 bases from V and 5 bases from J, leaving 9 bases between. The CDR3 totals 13 residues.

V is TRBV19 and J is TRBJ2-7; D perhaps matches TRBD1 (6 bases). Trimming shortened V by 1 base and J by 4 bases, and 14 bases separated the two germline ends. In germline, CDR1 is LNHDA, CDR2 SQIVND (reference sequence). The CDR3 spans 15 residues. CDR3 residues: CASSIGARGFYEQYF. As DNA, the CDR3 is TGTGCCAGTAGTATAGGGGCCAGGGGTTTTTACGAGCAGTACTTC.

The J gene is TRBJ2-3, the V gene TRBV6-4; D is perhaps TRBD2 (7 bases). Germline V lookup: CDR1 MRHNA, CDR2 SNTAGT. The CDR3 covers 15 residues. V lost 3 bases, J lost 2 bases, and 12 bases lay in between. The CDR3 nucleotides are TGTGCCAGCAGTGATGGGGGGGCCGACACAGATACGCAGTATTTT. Protein product: CASSDGGADTDTQYF.

The V and J genes are TRBV25-1 and TRBJ1-4; the match to TRBD1 covers 7 bases. The junction had 7 bases not matched to a gene; V was cut back by 6 bases and J by 0 bases. CDR1 MGHDK and CDR2 SYGVNS come from the germline V gene. The CDR3 loop spans 16 amino acids. The CDR3 spells CASSRRGQPTNEKLFF. The CDR3 nucleotides are TGTGCCAGCAGCCGGAGGGGACAGCCAACTAATGAAAAACTGTTTTTT.

This chain connects TRBV5-8 to TRBJ2-3; TRBD2 matches at 8 bases. Germline-derived CDR1 and CDR2 are SGHTS and YDEGEE. This CDR3 is 13 amino acids long. With V trimmed by 2 bases and J by 14 bases, 10 bases remained unmatched. The CDR3 DNA reads TGTGCCAGCAGCTTCCCGGGACTAGTTCGGGGGTATTTT. This translates into CASSFPGLVRGYF.

The chain has TRBV5-6 and TRBJ2-2; maybe TRBD2 (7 bases). This CDR3 is 16 amino acids long. Trimming removed 2 bases from V and 4 bases from J, with 15 bases in between. Germline values: CDR1 SGHDT, CDR2 YYEEEE. CDR3: CASSFIVGGLTGELFF. The CDR3 DNA sequence: TGTGCCAGCAGCTTCATAGTGGGGGGGCTCACCGGGGAGCTGTTTTTT. The entire variable domain, with the rest obtained from reference TRBV5-6 and TRBJ2-2, is as follows: DAGVTQSPTHLIKTRGQQVTLRCSPKSGHDTVSWYQQALGQGPQFIFQYYEEEERQRGNFPDRFSGHQFPNYSSELNVNALLLGDSALYLCASSFIVGGLTGELFFGEGSRLTVL.

The CDR3 region has the DNA TGTGCCAGCAGTGACCAGACATCTAGCGGGGGGGCGAGCAATGAGCAGTTCTTC. Its translation: CASSDQTSSGGASNEQFF. The rearrangement links TRBV6-4 to TRBJ2-1, with 12 bases fitting TRBD2. V trimming: 2 bases; J trimming: 6 bases; junction bases outside the gene matches: 11. Germline CDR1 is MRHNA and CDR2 is SNTAGT. The CDR3 length is 18 residues.

V is TRBV10-3 and J is TRBJ2-1; 12 bases map to TRBD2. Losses at the gene ends were 2 bases for V and 3 bases for J; bases not matched to a gene: 5. From germline, CDR1 is ENHRY and CDR2 SYGVKD. The length of the CDR3 is 17 residues. The CDR3 DNA sequence: TGTGCCATCAGTGAGGTCCTAGCGGGGGGGATCTACAATGAGCAGTTCTTC. It encodes CAISEVLAGGIYNEQFF.

The genes are TRBV5-6 and TRBJ1-2; 10 positions match TRBD1. The J segment lost 4 bases and the V segment lost 4 bases, leaving 13 bases of the junction unmatched. Germline values: CDR1 SGHDT, CDR2 YYEEEE. This CDR3 region has 17 residues. CDR3 protein: CASSVADRGRRGYGYTF. CDR3 coding DNA: TGTGCCAGCAGCGTAGCTGACAGGGGGCGCCGTGGCTATGGCTACACCTTC.

The chain links TRBV2 to TRBJ2-2; D ambiguous. CDR1 SNHLY and CDR2 FYNNEI come from the germline V gene. V lost 6 bases and J lost 2, with 13 bases in between. The CDR3 runs 15 residues. The CDR3: CASRKTQINTGELFF. Here the CDR3 DNA reads TGTGCCAGCAGAAAGACACAAATTAACACCGGGGAGCTGTTTTTT.

This chain connects TRBV5-6 to TRBJ2-3; a weak D match, TRBD2 (6 bases). This CDR3 spans 15 amino acids. V lost 4 bases and J lost 3, with 15 bases in between. Germline CDR1 and CDR2: SGHDT and YYEEEE. The DNA of the CDR3 is TGTGCCAGCAGCCGTATAGCGGCCGCTACAGATACGCAGTATTTT. Encoded protein: CASSRIAAATDTQYF.

This chain's CDR3 is CASTYRSNQPQHF. The CDR3 DNA is TGTGCCAGCACATACAGAAGCAATCAGCCCCAGCATTTT. The V and J genes are TRBV2 and TRBJ1-5; D is ambiguous. CDR1 SNHLY and CDR2 FYNNEI come from the germline V gene. The CDR3 contains 13 residues. Trimming left V 7 bases short and J 1 base short, with 8 bases between.

The genes are TRBV11-3 and TRBJ2-7, with D tentatively TRBD2 (6 bases). There are 17 residues in the CDR3. Germline V gene sequence: CDR1 SGHNT, CDR2 YENEEA. Trimming took off 3 bases at V and 4 bases at J, with 22 bases between the two ends. For the CDR3, the DNA is TGTGCCAGCAGCTTGTCCCTAATTCCCGGGAGCCAGTACGAGCAGTACTTC. It is translated as CASSLSLIPGSQYEQYF.

This rearrangement joins TRBV3-1 (or the pseudogene TRBV3-2) to TRBJ2-7, with 8 bases fitting TRBD1. V gave up 4 bases and J gave up 2 bases; unmatched junction bases: 7. The CDR3 is made up of 15 amino acids. Germline CDR1 is LGHDT and CDR2 is YNNKEL (reference sequence). In DNA form, the CDR3 reads TGTGCCAGCAGCCCCCAGGGGGCAAATACCTACGAGCAGTACTTC. Residues: CASSPQGANTYEQYF.

V usage is TRBV7-6 and J usage is TRBJ2-5; 9 bases agree with TRBD1. This CDR3 comprises 17 residues. Germline CDR1 reads SGHVS; CDR2 reads FNYEAQ. Unmatched junction bases numbered 12, after V lost 2 bases and J lost 5 bases. The CDR3 bases are TGTGCCAGCAGCTTAATTGGTACAGGGGGCCGTTCGGAGACCCAGTACTTC. Its protein is CASSLIGTGGRSETQYF.

CDR3 region: CAISAGQESQPQHF. The DNA of the CDR3 is TGTGCCATCAGTGCGGGACAGGAGAGCCAGCCCCAGCATTTT. The rearrangement uses TRBV10-3 and TRBJ1-5, with 8 positions matching TRBD1. The V segment lost 4 bases and the J segment 7 bases; nucleotides outside the gene matches: 6. The CDR3 loop spans 14 amino acids. The germline V gene has CDR1 ENHRY and CDR2 SYGVKD.

The chain carries TRBV9 and TRBJ2-3; 9 nucleotides agree with TRBD1. J gave up 4 bases and V 3 bases, and 6 bases lay outside the gene matches. Germline V gene data show CDR1 as SGDLS and CDR2 as YYNGEE. The CDR3 contains 15 residues. This CDR3 is CASSDRDREADTQYF. Written as DNA, the CDR3 is TGTGCCAGCAGCGACCGGGACAGGGAAGCAGATACGCAGTATTTT.

The genes are TRBV7-6 and TRBJ1-4, with TRBD1 matching 11 bases. V shed 3 bases, J shed 7 bases, and the junction held 10 bases outside the gene matches. This CDR3 is 17 amino acids long. Per the germline V gene, CDR1 is SGHVS and CDR2 is FNYEAQ. This chain's CDR3 is CASSLYTSGTGGEKLFF. For the CDR3, the DNA is TGTGCCAGCAGCTTGTATACGTCGGGGACAGGGGGTGAAAAACTGTTTTTT.

The chain combines TRBV7-2 with TRBJ1-5; no firm D call. Germline values: CDR1 SGHTA, CDR2 FQGNSA. CDR3 length equals 15 residues. Between the trimmed V and J ends, which lost 3 bases and 1 base, there was a span of 10 bases. In DNA form, the CDR3 reads TGTGCCAGCAGCTTCGGCGGGATAAGCAATCAGCCCCAGCATTTT. Translating it yields CASSFGGISNQPQHF.

There are a few counts of this clone. CDR3 in amino acids: CASSQEGTSEKTQYF. The CDR3 nucleotides read TGTGCCAGCAGCCAAGAAGGGACTAGTGAGAAGACGCAGTATTTT. The rearrangement uses TRBV4-2 and TRBJ2-3, with TRBD2 matching 8 bases. CDR1 and CDR2 from the germline V gene are LGHNA and YNFKEQ. Germline trimming cut 0 bases from V and 9 bases from J; bases unmatched to any gene: 8. This CDR3 spans 15 amino acids.

This clone showed up just a few times. The chain joins TRBV28 to TRBJ1-5; TRBD1 matches 7 bases. This CDR3 is built from 14 residues. Looked up from germline, CDR1 is MDHEN and CDR2 is SYDVKM. J lost 10 bases, V lost 6 bases, and 12 bases had no gene match. CDR3 region: CASRPTGEVIPQHF. The CDR3 DNA is TGTGCCAGCAGACCTACAGGGGAAGTCATCCCCCAGCATTTT.

This chain joins TRBV5-5 and TRBJ2-1; possibly TRBD2 for D (5 bases). The germline gives CDR1 SGHKS, CDR2 YYEKEE (reference sequence). The CDR3 has 14 residues. V was clipped by 2 bases and J by 7 bases, with 13 bases between them. The CDR3 loop is CASSFTQLGNEQFF. DNA of the CDR3: TGTGCCAGCAGCTTCACTCAACTAGGGAATGAGCAGTTCTTC.

The rearrangement joins TRBV6-2 or TRBV6-3 to TRBJ1-4; 9 nucleotides line up with TRBD1. Per germline, CDR1 MNHEY and CDR2 SVGEGT. V lost 6 bases, J lost 5 bases, and 4 bases stayed unmatched. This CDR3 contains 14 residues. CDR3 sequence (DNA): TGTGCCAGCAGCCGGGGGACAGGGAATGAAAAACTGTTTTTT. This encodes CASSRGTGNEKLFF.

The genes are TRBV30 and TRBJ1-1; a possible D gene is TRBD1 (5 bases). Germline CDR1 is GTSNPN and CDR2 is SVGIG (reference sequence). Trimming removed 2 bases at V and 4 bases at J, with 14 bases between. This CDR3 has 14 residues. CDR3 bases: TGTGCCTGGAGTCCAGGGTTAGTTTTCACTGAAGCTTTCTTT. Translated: CAWSPGLVFTEAFF.

The chain couples TRBV6-1 to TRBJ2-5, with D possibly matching TRBD2 (5 bases). Looked up from germline, CDR1 is MNHNS and CDR2 is SASEGT. Trimming stripped 0 bases from V and 2 bases from J, with 10 bases between. The CDR3 runs to 15 residues. CDR3 DNA sequence: TGTGCCAGCAGTGAAGCGGGAGACACTCAAGAGACCCAGTACTTC. This encodes CASSEAGDTQETQYF.

This CDR3 is CASSLVGRDRGSEQYF. The CDR3 region has the DNA TGCGCCAGCAGCTTGGTTGGGCGGGACCGGGGATCTGAGCAGTACTTC. The chain combines TRBV5-1 with TRBJ2-7, with D tentatively TRBD2 (6 bases). CDR1 is SGHRS, CDR2 YFSETQ, per germline. V lost 0 bases, J lost 7 bases, and 20 bases lay in between. The CDR3 has 16 amino acids.

This clone showed up just a few times. V gene TRBV19 combines with J gene TRBJ1-5; D gene unclear. V was shortened by 2 bases and J by 5 bases, with 7 bases between the two germline ends. The CDR3 is made up of 13 amino acids. Germline V gene lookup returns CDR1 LNHDA and CDR2 SQIVND (reference sequence). This chain's CDR3 is CASSITADQPQHF. The CDR3 region has the DNA TGTGCCAGTAGTATAACAGCTGATCAGCCCCAGCATTTT. Drawing the rest from reference TRBV19 and TRBJ1-5, the complete variable domain is DGGITQSPKYLFRKEGQNVTLSCEQNLNHDAMYWYRQDPGQGLRLIYYSQIVNDFQKGDIAEGYSVSREKKESFPLTVTSAQKNPTAFYLCASSITADQPQHFGDGTRLSIL.

The rearrangement links TRBV5-4 to TRBJ1-2; no firm D call. This CDR3 spans 15 amino acids. Germline values: CDR1 SGHNT, CDR2 YYREEE (reference sequence). V lost 0 bases, J lost 4 bases, and 13 bases lay in between. The CDR3 DNA reads as TGTGCCAGCAGCTTGGCTGGCAGTCGACTCTATGGCTACACCTTC. The encoded protein is CASSLAGSRLYGYTF.

The V call is TRBV9, the J call TRBJ2-2; D remains unclear. The CDR3 loop spans 13 amino acids. CDR1 SGDLS and CDR2 YYNGEE come from the germline V gene. V was pared by 8 bases and J by 8 bases, with 16 bases between. The CDR3 spells CASSEADGGELFF. CDR3 coding DNA: TGTGCCAGTTCTGAGGCCGATGGGGGGGAGCTGTTTTTT.

The chain joins TRBV11-3 to TRBJ2-7; 8 positions match TRBD1. Trimming cost V 5 bases and J 4 bases; bases outside gene matches: 10. CDR3 length: 15 residues. Germline CDR1 reads SGHNT; CDR2 reads YENEEA. CDR3 residues: CASSPSGTGGYEQYF. The CDR3 DNA follows: TGTGCCAGCAGCCCATCAGGGACAGGTGGATACGAGCAGTACTTC. The complete variable domain, with remaining parts taken from reference TRBV11-3 and TRBJ2-7, reads EAGVVQSPRYKIIEKKQPVAFWCNPISGHNTLYWYLQNLGQGPELLIRYENEEAVDDSQLPKDRFSAERLKGVDSTLKIQPAELGDSAVYLCASSPSGTGGYEQYFGPGTRLTVT.

This chain connects TRBV19 to TRBJ2-2; 16 bases match TRBD2. The CDR3 contains 20 residues. Looked up from germline, CDR1 is LNHDA and CDR2 is SQIVND (reference sequence). Trimming removed 3 bases from V and 4 bases from J; junction bases left unmatched: 11. The CDR3 nucleotides read TGTGCCAGTAGTATCTGGGGACTAGCGGGGGGGTCGAAAGCCACCGGGGAGCTGTTTTTT. Its translation: CASSIWGLAGGSKATGELFF.